This T cell receptor beta chain was found in a study of glioma-infiltrating T cells after dendritic cell vaccination. The time point here: after dendritic cell vaccination, including at tumor progression/relapse. This CDR3 has 16 residues. Germline trimming cut 5 bases from V and 4 bases from J; bases unmatched to any gene: 5. Germline values: CDR1 ENHRY, CDR2 SYGVKD. Up to roughly 2 ug genomic DNA was used for TCRB CDR3 amplification. Measured with immunoSEQ multiplex PCR; TCRdb has only the in-frame clones, and not every one. The profile shows 75,000 to 95,000 clones, around 87% of them singletons. The sequences come from blood, collected after dendritic cell vaccination. The sequence was obtained from a human donor with glioblastoma. This chain links TRBV10-3 with TRBJ2-3, with TRBD2 identical over 14 bases. In DNA, the CDR3 is TGTGCCATCAGTACCGGGACTAGCGGGAGCGCAGATACGCAGTATTTT. Amino acid sequence: CAISTGTSGSADTQYF.